The rows below give T cell receptor beta chains drawn from one sample of a study of T cells in Graves' hyperthyroidism and ophthalmopathy. TCRdb re-analysed the multiplex PCR reads in MiXCR, keeping a single row per CDR3 protein. The sample lists approximately 600,000 distinct CDR3 sequences, roughly 20% occurring once. Source material: blood. Every receptor here comes from a young man with Graves' ophthalmopathy. The conserved cysteine and the conserved F or W are not part of the CDR3 here. A D gene is named only where the DNA matches it firmly.

-	13	TRBJ2-7	TRBV14	ASSPEWGASYEQY
TRBD1	13	TRBJ2-7	TRBV18	ASSPNWDRGSEQY
-	13	TRBJ1-1	TRBV9	ASSSAPGANTEAF
TRBD1	13	TRBJ2-1	TRBV6-2/TRBV6-3	ANYETGQGANEQF
TRBD2	11	TRBJ2-3	TRBV2	AITSGSSDTQY
-	14	TRBJ1-4	TRBV3-1	ASSQDYGAYNEKLF
-	12	TRBJ2-1	TRBV5-1	ASSPEGDFNEQF
-	15	TRBJ1-1	TRBV11-2	ASSLATGPSMNTEAF
-	12	TRBJ2-7	TRBV28	ASSPRQSSYEQY
TRBD1	13	TRBJ1-6	TRBV6-2/TRBV6-3	ASRTGQTENSPLH
-	14	TRBJ2-2	TRBV9	ASSVGGPQNTGELF
TRBD2	15	TRBJ2-1	TRBV5-1	ASSWGLAGGEGNEQF
-	12	TRBJ2-5	TRBV4-2	ASLGGGDQETQY
-	10	TRBJ2-5	TRBV5-4	ASSLNGETQY
TRBD1	13	TRBJ2-5	TRBV28	ASSSGQGGAETQY
-	12	TRBJ2-5	TRBV7-6	ASSLATEGETQY
TRBD2	13	TRBJ2-2	TRBV27	ASNEGLASTGELF
-	11	TRBJ1-1	TRBV5-8	ASSSYRDTEAF
TRBD1	12	TRBJ1-2	TRBV2	ASSTPDRADGYT
-	9	TRBJ2-7	TRBV3-1	ASSQDVEQY
-	11	TRBJ2-5	TRBV7-2	ASTTGIRETQY
-	11	TRBJ1-5	TRBV27	ASSRAPNQPQH
-	11	TRBJ1-1	TRBV2	ASFIRGRDEAF
-	11	TRBJ1-1	TRBV7-3	ASSMYMNTEAF
-	12	TRBJ1-2	TRBV4-3	ASSQDLGLYGYT
TRBD2	12	TRBJ2-1	TRBV15	ATSRDLGGNEQF
TRBD1	13	TRBJ1-1	TRBV11-3	ASSETGGAPTEAF
-	12	TRBJ2-3	TRBV30	AWSQHENGNTQY
-	12	TRBJ1-4	TRBV3-1	ASSLVGGKEKLF